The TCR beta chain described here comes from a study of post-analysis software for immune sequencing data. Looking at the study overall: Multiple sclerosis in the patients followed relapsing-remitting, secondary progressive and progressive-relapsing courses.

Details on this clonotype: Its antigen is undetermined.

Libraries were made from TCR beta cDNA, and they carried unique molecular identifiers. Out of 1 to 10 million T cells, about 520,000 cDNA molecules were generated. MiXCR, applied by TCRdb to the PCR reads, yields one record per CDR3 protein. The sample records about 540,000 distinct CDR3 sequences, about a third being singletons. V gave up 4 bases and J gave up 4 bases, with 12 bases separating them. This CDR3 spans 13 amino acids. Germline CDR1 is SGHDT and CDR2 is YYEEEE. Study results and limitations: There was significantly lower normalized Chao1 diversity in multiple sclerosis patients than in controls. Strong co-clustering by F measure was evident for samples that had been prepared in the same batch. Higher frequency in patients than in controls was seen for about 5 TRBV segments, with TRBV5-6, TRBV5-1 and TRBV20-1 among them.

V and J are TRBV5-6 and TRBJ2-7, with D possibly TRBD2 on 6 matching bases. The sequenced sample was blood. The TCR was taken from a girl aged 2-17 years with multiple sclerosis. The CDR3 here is CASSELALYEQYF. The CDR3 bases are TGTGCCAGCAGCGAGCTAGCGTTGTACGAGCAGTACTTC. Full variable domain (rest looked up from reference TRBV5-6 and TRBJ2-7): DAGVTQSPTHLIKTRGQQVTLRCSPKSGHDTVSWYQQALGQGPQFIFQYYEEEERQRGNFPDRFSGHQFPNYSSELNVNALLLGDSALYLCASSELALYEQYFGPGTRLTVT.